Each of the 8 T cell receptor beta chains below was sequenced from the same sample in a study of control samples from healthy donors and cancer patients (dated by TCRdb to 2020 to 2022). Preparation of the library involved the immunoSEQ multiplex PCR assay. The immuneACCESS repertoire file appears here via TCRdb, limited to in-frame rearrangements. These files lack a portion of the clones; in checked studies, under half of the deficit traces to unresolved V genes, and the cause of the others is not known. Present in this sample are about 140,000 clones, over 85% of which were seen just once. The leading ten clones occupy 11% of the sample. Sequencing was carried out using blood. Every receptor here comes from a man aged 25-45 years in good health.

The chain joins TRBV19 to TRBJ2-7; 7 bases agree with TRBD2. Germline trimming cut 3 bases from V and 9 bases from J; bases unmatched to any gene: 11. Germline CDR1 LNHDA, CDR2 SQIVND (reference sequence). The CDR3 spans 14 residues. The chain's CDR3 is CASSIEAGVVWQYF. CDR3 DNA sequence: TGTGCCAGTAGTATTGAGGCGGGAGTGGTCTGGCAGTACTTC.

The chain uses TRBV29-1 and TRBJ2-1; no clear D. Germline V gene lookup returns CDR1 SQVTM and CDR2 ANQGSEA. With 4 bases removed from V and 4 bases from J, the gap between germline ends came to 14 bases. CDR3 length: 14 amino acids. As DNA, the CDR3 is TGCAGCGTTGCTTCGGGTATCATTTACAATGAGCAGTTCTTC. Its translation is CSVASGIIYNEQFF.

The chain carries TRBV7-2 and TRBJ1-1; TRBD1 agrees at 8 bases. This CDR3 spans 15 amino acids. The V segment lost 3 bases and the J segment 3 bases; nucleotides outside the gene matches: 6. Germline CDR1 reads SGHTA; CDR2 reads FQGNSA. The CDR3 loop is CASSFVQGAYTEAFF. The CDR3 DNA follows: TGTGCCAGCAGCTTTGTGCAGGGGGCCTACACTGAAGCTTTCTTT.

The chain recombines TRBV2 with TRBJ1-1; D gene uncertain. CDR1 is SNHLY and CDR2 is FYNNEI in the germline V gene. The CDR3 totals 14 residues. V was pared by 5 bases and J by 0 bases, with 10 bases between. The CDR3: CASSHGGMNTEAFF. The CDR3 nucleotides are TGTGCCAGCAGTCACGGAGGGATGAACACTGAAGCTTTCTTT.

The chain has TRBV4-1 and TRBJ2-7; tentatively, D is TRBD1 or TRBD2 (5 bases each). Trimming shortened V by 1 base and J by 3 bases, and 13 bases separated the two germline ends. Germline V gene data show CDR1 as MGHRA and CDR2 as YSYEKL. The CDR3 has 15 residues. The CDR3 sequence is CASSQVLRGRYEQYF. CDR3 nucleotides: TGCGCCAGCAGCCAAGTATTACGGGGACGCTACGAGCAGTACTTC.

The gene calls are TRBV19 and TRBJ1-6; possibly TRBD1 for D (6 bases). CDR1 and CDR2 from the germline V gene are LNHDA and SQIVND (reference sequence). The CDR3 loop spans 15 amino acids. The V gene lost 4 bases and the J gene lost 2 bases, with 9 bases spanning the gap. CDR3 DNA sequence: TGTGCCAGTAGTACCGGACAGACCTATAATTCACCCCTCCACTTT. Translating gives CASSTGQTYNSPLHF.

The rearrangement links TRBV5-8 to TRBJ2-6, with 7 bases aligning to TRBD1. J gave up 2 bases and V 4 bases, and 6 bases lay outside the gene matches. The CDR3 is 16 residues long. CDR1 SGHTS and CDR2 YDEGEE come from the germline V gene. DNA of the CDR3: TGTGCCAGCAGCCTAAGAGGGGGCGCTGGGGCCAACGTCCTGACTTTC. Its translation: CASSLRGGAGANVLTF.

CDR3 sequence: CASSPVGDPYEQYF. As DNA, the CDR3 is TGTGCCAGCAGCCCCGTGGGGGATCCCTACGAGCAGTACTTC. The rearrangement uses TRBV7-9 and TRBJ2-7, with D possibly called TRBD1 or TRBD2 (5 bases each). This CDR3 contains 14 residues. Trimming shortened V by 5 bases and J by 2 bases, and 13 bases separated the two germline ends. In germline, CDR1 is SEHNR, CDR2 FQNEAQ (reference sequence).